Listed below are T cell receptor beta chains from one sample, sequenced in a study of shared clonotypes between healthy human individuals. Data came from immunoSEQ multiplex PCR; TCRdb stores just in-frame clones and leaves some out. The table records roughly 700,000 clones, less than 95% of them present only once. The source material was memory CD8+ T cells from PBMCs. Every receptor here comes from a man aged 18 to 30 in good health. Some clones in this sample may be carry-over from other donors' samples. Both conserved end residues are part of each CDR3. D genes are given only for firm matches. Size is omitted from some rows. Given values are once, few, many or a class for expanded clones.

V	size	D	J	CDR3	DNA
TRBV30	NA	NA	TRBJ2-2	CAWSDRIYGELFF	TGTGCCTGGAGTGATCGGATCTACGGGGAGCTGTTTTTT
TRBV7-9	NA	NA	TRBJ2-7	CASSPGWGFGHYEQYF	TGTGCCAGCAGCCCGGGTTGGGGCTTCGGCCACTACGAGCAGTACTTC
TRBV2	NA	TRBD2	TRBJ2-1	CASSEEMVWASGSHNEQFF	TGTGCCAGCAGTGAAGAAATGGTTTGGGCTAGCGGGAGTCACAATGAGCAGTTCTTC
TRBV15	NA	TRBD1	TRBJ1-4	CATSPIDRGNEKLFF	TGTGCCACCAGCCCCATCGACAGGGGGAATGAAAAACTGTTTTTT
TRBV7-9	NA	TRBD1	TRBJ2-7	CASSATGGQQYF	TGTGCCAGCAGCGCAACAGGGGGCCAGCAGTACTTC
TRBV25-1	NA	NA	TRBJ2-1	CASSGRDACPFF	TGTGCCAGCAGTGGGCGGGACGCCTGTCCGTTCTTC
TRBV4-1	NA	NA	TRBJ2-2	CASSQLTGELFF	TGCGCCAGCAGTCAGTTAACCGGGGAGCTGTTTTTT
TRBV28	once	NA	TRBJ1-1	CASSLIGGTEAFF	TGTGCCAGCAGTTTAATAGGAGGCACTGAAGCTTTCTTT
TRBV7-9	NA	NA	TRBJ2-5	CASSYPDEKETQYF	TGTGCCAGCAGTTATCCGGACGAAAAAGAGACCCAGTACTTC
TRBV5-4	NA	TRBD2	TRBJ2-1	CASSAVSGSIYNEQFF	TGTGCCAGCAGCGCCGTTAGCGGGAGCATCTACAATGAGCAGTTCTTC
TRBV19	NA	TRBD2	TRBJ2-5	CASKWGTSGDQETQYF	TGTGCCAGTAAGTGGGGGACTAGCGGAGATCAAGAGACCCAGTACTTC
TRBV7-2	NA	NA	TRBJ1-2	CASSPTSGSPQYGYTF	TGTGCCAGCAGCCCAACGAGTGGTTCTCCCCAGTATGGCTACACCTTC
TRBV27	NA	TRBD1	TRBJ2-5	CASSLTGVGETQYF	TGTGCCAGCAGTCTGACAGGGGTGGGTGAGACCCAGTACTTC
TRBV5-1	NA	NA	TRBJ1-1	CASSLDPVVNTEAFF	TGCGCCAGCAGCTTGGACCCGGTAGTGAACACTGAAGCTTTCTTT
TRBV7-9	NA	NA	TRBJ1-5	CASSLALGRAGNQPQHF	TGTGCCAGCAGCTTAGCGCTTGGCAGGGCTGGGAATCAGCCCCAGCATTTT
TRBV2	few	NA	TRBJ1-2	CASMRERDGYTF	TGTGCCAGCATGCGGGAGCGAGATGGCTACACCTTC
TRBV9	NA	NA	TRBJ1-3	CASSPTAAVSGNTIYF	TGTGCCAGCAGCCCCACCGCGGCGGTCTCTGGAAACACCATATATTTT
TRBV7-6	NA	TRBD1	TRBJ1-4	CASSRYRGLNEKLFF	TGTGCCAGCAGCCGATACAGGGGGCTTAATGAAAAACTGTTTTTT
TRBV7-6	NA	TRBD1	TRBJ1-2	CASSQGTGGRGYGYTF	TGTGCCAGCAGCCAAGGGACAGGGGGACGGGGGTATGGCTACACCTTC
TRBV11-2	NA	NA	TRBJ1-1	CASSLEGQRNTEAFF	TGTGCCAGCAGCTTAGAGGGACAAAGAAACACTGAAGCTTTCTTT